Each of the 13 T cell receptor beta chains below was sequenced from the same sample in a study of tumour-infiltrating T cells in Burkitt lymphoma. Clones were sequenced by immunoSEQ multiplex PCR, and TCRdb holds only the in-frame ones, with some missing. The sample carries tens of thousands of clones, 30% to 40% recorded once. Sample: tumor tissue. The receptor source for this set is a human donor with Burkitt lymphoma.

The chain has TRBV30 and TRBJ2-1; no reliable D call. Germline values: CDR1 GTSNPN, CDR2 SVGIG (reference sequence). The CDR3 sequence is 14 residues long. The germline V and J ends were trimmed by 0 bases and 5 bases, with 11 bases remaining between them. The CDR3 loop is CAWSVWGMDNEQFF. Here the CDR3 DNA reads TGTGCCTGGAGTGTCTGGGGTATGGACAATGAGCAGTTCTTC.

There are a few counts of this clone. This chain links TRBV9 with TRBJ1-3, with D hard to call. Germline CDR1 is SGDLS and CDR2 is YYNGEE. The CDR3 extends over 15 amino acids. V was trimmed by 0 bases and J by 4 bases, leaving 11 bases between them. The CDR3 loop is CASSVGGDRGNTIYF. The CDR3 DNA reads TGTGCCAGCAGCGTAGGTGGGGATAGAGGAAACACCATATATTTT.

V usage is TRBV9 and J usage is TRBJ1-4; tentative D call: TRBD1 (5 bases). The V and J ends lost 0 bases and 7 bases respectively, with 10 bases between them. This CDR3 comprises 14 residues. The V gene's germline CDR1 is SGDLS and CDR2 YYNGEE. The CDR3 region has the DNA TGTGCCAGCAGCGTAGGGACAATCGGTGAAAAACTGTTTTTT. Its translation is CASSVGTIGEKLFF.

The chain couples TRBV7-8 to TRBJ1-2; maybe TRBD1 (6 bases). Germline values: CDR1 SGHVS, CDR2 FQNEAQ. This CDR3 region has 14 residues. V was trimmed by 5 bases and J by 8 bases, leaving 18 bases between them. CDR3 DNA: TGTGCCAGCAGCCCCCAAACAGGGTGGAGCGGCTACACCTTC. Translated: CASSPQTGWSGYTF. The full variable domain, completed using reference TRBV7-8 and TRBJ1-2, is GAGVSQSPRYKVAKRGQDVALRCDPISGHVSLFWYQQALGQGPEFLTYFQNEAQLDKSGLPSDRFFAERPEGSVSTLKIQRTQQEDSAVYLCASSPQTGWSGYTFGSGTRLTVV.

This clone was observed a handful of times. The chain employs TRBV29-1 and TRBJ1-4; 7 bases are shared with TRBD1. Germline V gene data show CDR1 as SQVTM and CDR2 as ANQGSEA. V lost 4 bases to trimming and J lost 6 bases; unmatched junction nucleotides: 5. The CDR3 covers 13 residues. CDR3 coding DNA: TGCAGCGTTGTCCCCGGGACAGATGAAAAACTGTTTTTT. It specifies CSVVPGTDEKLFF.

V is TRBV19 and J is TRBJ2-7; tentatively, D is TRBD1 (6 bases). This CDR3 region has 12 residues. V lost 10 bases, J lost 6 bases, and 16 bases lay in between. The germline gives CDR1 LNHDA, CDR2 SQIVND (reference sequence). This CDR3 is CATEQGSGEQYF. The DNA of the CDR3 is TGTGCCACTGAACAGGGCTCCGGCGAGCAGTACTTC.

The J gene is TRBJ2-3, the V gene TRBV4-1; the D gene is possibly TRBD2 (5 bases). Germline V gene lookup returns CDR1 MGHRA and CDR2 YSYEKL. The CDR3 runs 16 residues. The V end lost 4 bases, the J end lost 5 bases, and 19 bases lay between the germline ends. The CDR3 sequence: CASSRDRVVARDTQYF. The CDR3 DNA follows: TGCGCCAGCAGCCGAGACCGGGTGGTAGCGAGAGATACGCAGTATTTT.

This clone was counted a few times. The V call is TRBV5-1, the J call TRBJ1-6; D gene ambiguous. This CDR3 is built from 15 residues. The germline V gene encodes CDR1 SGHRS and CDR2 YFSETQ. The germline V and J ends were trimmed by 6 bases and 0 bases, with 10 bases remaining between them. The chain's CDR3 is CASNVGPSYNSPLHF. The DNA of the CDR3 is TGCGCCAGCAACGTAGGACCCTCCTATAATTCACCCCTCCACTTT. Looking up the rest from reference TRBV5-1 and TRBJ1-6 gives the full variable domain: KAGVTQTPRYLIKTRGQQVTLSCSPISGHRSVSWYQQTPGQGLQFLFEYFSETQRNKGNFPGRFSGRQFSNSRSEMNVSTLELGDSALYLCASNVGPSYNSPLHFGNGTRLTVT.

This clone has only a few counts. The chain uses TRBV5-1 and TRBJ1-1, with D uncertain. Trimming left V 0 bases short and J 0 bases short, with 9 bases between. There are 15 residues in the CDR3. Germline V gene lookup returns CDR1 SGHRS and CDR2 YFSETQ. This CDR3 reads CASSLDWGVNTEAFF. In DNA, the CDR3 is TGCGCCAGCAGCTTGGATTGGGGTGTGAACACTGAAGCTTTCTTT.

This clone was recorded once. The chain uses TRBV4-2 and TRBJ1-2, with D possibly being TRBD1 (6 bases). This CDR3 spans 17 amino acids. Trimming stripped 0 bases from V and 4 bases from J, with 18 bases between. The V gene's germline CDR1 is LGHNA and CDR2 YNFKEQ. CDR3 nucleotides: TGTGCCAGCAGCCAAGATGGGGCCGGGGGCAGGGTCTATGGCTACACCTTC. Its protein is CASSQDGAGGRVYGYTF.

The genes are TRBV5-1 and TRBJ2-4; D is uncertain. V was trimmed by 2 bases and J by 1 base, leaving 10 bases between them. The CDR3 length is 15 residues. CDR1 is SGHRS and CDR2 is YFSETQ in the germline V gene. The CDR3 region has the DNA TGCGCCAGCAGCTTTGGTTTAGGGGCCAAAAACATTCAGTACTTC. This sequence encodes CASSFGLGAKNIQYF.

The chain has TRBV5-4 and TRBJ1-2; 7 bases agree with TRBD1. Trimming at V came to 4 bases and at J to 4 bases, leaving 4 bases not matched to a gene. This CDR3 is built from 13 residues. Germline CDR1 is SGHNT and CDR2 is YYREEE (reference sequence). The CDR3 nucleotides read TGTGCCAGCAGCGCGGACAGGTTCTATGGCTACACCTTC. It yields the protein CASSADRFYGYTF.

The chain recombines TRBV9 with TRBJ1-2, with D perhaps matching TRBD1 (5 bases). The germline gives CDR1 SGDLS, CDR2 YYNGEE. The length of the CDR3 is 15 residues. V shed 4 bases and J shed 0 bases, with 13 bases lying between them. This chain's CDR3 is CASSPTARANYGYTF. CDR3 nucleotide sequence: TGTGCCAGCAGCCCGACAGCGCGAGCTAACTATGGCTACACCTTC.